The 14 T cell receptor beta chains listed next were all sequenced from one sample in a study of CD8+CD57+ T cells in acquired aplastic anemia (dated by TCRdb to the late 2010s). Sequencing was performed on an Illumina HiSeq 2000. TCR beta VDJ combination and CDR3 sequence profiling used genomic DNA as the template. TCRdb reworked the public reads: Q25 trimming with fastp, MiXCR clone assembly, productive beta chains retained. Under each unique CDR3 protein, matching rows form one entry showing the most common genes and DNA. The sample table lists approximately 380,000 distinct CDR3 sequences, 65% to 80% of them with a count of one. Together, the top ten hold 3.5% to 4.5% of the sample. The material sequenced was sorted CD4+, CD8+, or CD8+CD57+ T cells (not recorded which) from PBMCs. All receptors come from a human donor in good health, serving as a control.

About this clonotype: Its ends do not fully match the called genes, so a read error is possible. The chain combines TRBV5-1 with TRBJ1-4; D remains unclear. The CDR3 totals 15 residues. Germline assignment: CDR1 SGHRS and CDR2 YFSETQ. Written as DNA, the CDR3 is TGTGCCAGCAGCCGGGGAGGAGCAACTGATGAAAAACTGTTTTTT. As protein: CASSRGGATDEKLFF.

Points on this clonotype: A much larger clonotype is one base distant, so this may be a read error. This chain joins TRBV6-1 and TRBJ2-6, with a tentative D call TRBD1 (7 bases). Germline CDR1 and CDR2: MNHNS and SASEGT. CDR3 size: 15 residues. DNA for the CDR3: TGTGCCAGCACCAGGGGGGTAGGTGGGGCCAACATCCTGACTTTC. Protein product: CASTRGVGGANILTF.

About this clonotype: A read error is likely, as this CDR3 ends without the conserved phenylalanine or tryptophan. The DNA is omitted, as the CDR3 cannot be located on it reliably, and the CDR3 follows TCRdb's listing. CDR3 region: CATSDPNSRQ. The chain is built from TRBV24-1 and TRBJ2-3; TRBD1 is the table's D call, not checked against the DNA. Ends included, the CDR3 has 10 residues. Germline V lookup: CDR1 KGHDR, CDR2 SFDVKD.

This chain connects TRBV7-3 to TRBJ2-1; D is tentatively TRBD1 or TRBD2 (6 bases each). The CDR3 length is 17 residues. Germline V gene lookup returns CDR1 SGHTA and CDR2 FQGTGA. V was pared by 1 base and J by 2 bases, with 15 bases between. CDR3 loop: CASSLKMGGLPYNEQFF. CDR3 coding DNA: TGTGCCAGCAGCTTAAAAATGGGGGGCCTTCCCTACAATGAGCAGTTCTTC.

This clonotype was seen at least ten times. This chain joins TRBV18 and TRBJ1-2; D not certain. Trimming removed 4 bases at V and 0 bases at J, with 12 bases between. There are 15 residues in the CDR3. Germline V gene lookup returns CDR1 KGHSH and CDR2 LQKENI. The CDR3 here is CASSHDRIANYGYTF. As DNA, the CDR3 is TGTGCCAGCTCACACGACCGGATAGCTAACTATGGCTACACCTTC. Together with reference TRBV18 and TRBJ1-2, the CDR3 gives the full variable domain: NAGVMQNPRHLVRRRGQEARLRCSPMKGHSHVYWYRQLPEEGLKFMVYLQKENIIDESGMPKERFSAEFPKEGPSILRIQQVVRGDSAAYFCASSHDRIANYGYTFGSGTRLTVV.

Regarding this clonotype: An end of the junction does not agree with germline; a read error may underlie this. V is TRBV24-1 and J is TRBJ2-3; perhaps D is TRBD1 or TRBD2 (5 bases each). Germline lookup yields CDR1 KGHDR and CDR2 SFDVKD. The CDR3 runs to 13 residues. In nucleotides, the CDR3 is TGTGCCACCAATTGGGGGAATCCCGATACGCAGTTTTTT. It yields the protein CATNWGNPDTQFF.

For this clonotype: The conserved phenylalanine or tryptophan normally closing the CDR3 is absent here, so this likely arose from a read error. The chain couples TRBV9 to TRBJ1-2; possible D gene TRBD1, 5 bases. Looked up from germline, CDR1 is SGDLS and CDR2 is YYNGEE. The CDR3 loop spans 13 amino acids. CDR3 in DNA: TGTGCCAGCAGCTTGGGGGGGGACTATAGCTACACCCTC. Its translation: CASSLGGDYSYTL.

The chain carries TRBV10-3 and TRBJ1-6; 8 bases match TRBD1. This CDR3 comprises 20 residues. V shed 3 bases and J 0 bases; nucleotides not matched to a gene: 13. Germline V gene data show CDR1 as ENHRY and CDR2 as SYGVKD. Written as DNA, the CDR3 is TGTGCCATCAGTGACCTGGGGTCAGGGGACAGGAGCTCCTATAATTCACCCCTCCACTTT. Protein: CAISDLGSGDRSSYNSPLHF.

This clonotype was seen a handful of times. The J gene is TRBJ1-1, the V gene TRBV6-5; a weak D match, TRBD1 (5 bases). Germline-derived CDR1 and CDR2 are MNHEY and SVGAGI. V was clipped by 5 bases and J by 6 bases, with 19 bases between them. The CDR3 consists of 15 residues. The CDR3 DNA reads as TGTGCCAGCAGTGTAGGGGCTGGGTCGCACGCTGAAGCTTTCTTT. Its protein is CASSVGAGSHAEAFF.

This rearrangement joins TRBV7-2 to TRBJ1-2, with D unresolved. With 4 bases removed from V and 4 bases from J, the gap between germline ends came to 10 bases. This CDR3 contains 13 residues. From germline, CDR1 is SGHTA and CDR2 FQGNSA. Here the CDR3 DNA reads TGTGCCAGCAGCTCCCAGATACTCTATGGCTACACCTTC. Encoded protein: CASSSQILYGYTF.

The rearrangement uses TRBV7-8 and TRBJ2-3; TRBD2 agrees at 10 bases. Germline V lookup: CDR1 SGHVS, CDR2 FQNEAQ. CDR3 length: 16 amino acids. V gave up 1 base and J gave up 2 bases; unmatched junction bases: 3. As DNA, the CDR3 is TGTGCCAGCAGCTTAGAACTAGCGGGAACCACAGATACGCAGTATTTT. Translating it yields CASSLELAGTTDTQYF. Full variable domain (rest looked up from reference TRBV7-8 and TRBJ2-3): GAGVSQSPRYKVAKRGQDVALRCDPISGHVSLFWYQQALGQGPEFLTYFQNEAQLDKSGLPSDRFFAERPEGSVSTLKIQRTQQEDSAVYLCASSLELAGTTDTQYFGPGTRLTVL.

The chain combines TRBV13 with TRBJ2-3; no definite D call. The CDR3 runs 14 residues. Trimming left V 1 base short and J 0 bases short, with 5 bases between. Germline assignment: CDR1 PRHDT and CDR2 FYEKMQ (reference sequence). CDR3 residues: CASSLVDSTDTQYF. The CDR3 nucleotides read TGTGCCAGCAGCTTAGTGGATAGCACAGATACGCAGTATTTT.

In regard to this clonotype: A junction end diverges from the germline sequence, so it may reflect a read error. This chain joins TRBV11-3 and TRBJ2-7; 8 nucleotides match TRBD2. Per germline, CDR1 SGHNT and CDR2 YENEEA. The CDR3 runs to 15 residues. The CDR3 loop is CASSNSGGAAYERYF. The CDR3 region has the DNA TGTGCCAGCAGTAACAGCGGGGGTGCCGCCTACGAGCGGTACTTC.

Worth noting for this clonotype: The junction departs from the called germline gene at one end, perhaps through a read error. The chain's CDR3 is CSASGLRHSF. The CDR3 DNA sequence: TGCAGTGCTAGCGGGCTCAGGCATAGTTTT. V and J are TRBV20-1 and TRBJ1-5; D ambiguous. The CDR3 runs to 10 residues. The germline gives CDR1 DFQATT, CDR2 SNEGSKA (reference sequence).